This T cell receptor beta chain emerged from a study of cytomegalovirus exposure and HLA in healthy donors. The PCR was carried out with 60 Vbeta primers and 13 Jbeta primers. Measured with immunoSEQ multiplex PCR; TCRdb has only the in-frame clones, and not every one. The data show some 63,000 clones, 80% seen once. Trimming cost V 5 bases and J 2 bases, with 13 bases left between them. The germline V gene encodes CDR1 SGHTA and CDR2 FQGNSA. This CDR3 has 14 amino acids. Source material: PBMCs. The sequence was obtained from a woman aged 40 to 49 in good health and CMV-seronegative. V and J are TRBV7-2 and TRBJ2-7, with a possible D match to TRBD2 (6 bases). The DNA of the CDR3 is TGTGCCAGCAGCACTAGCTGGACTACCTACGAGCAGTACTTC. Its translation is CASSTSWTTYEQYF.